The TCR beta chain under discussion was sequenced for a study of blood T cell repertoires in COVID-19. Background on the study: There were acute and convalescent COVID-19 samples, and they came from the United States, Italy and Spain. The cDNA or gDNA used as material had been derived from T cells, B-cell-depleted T cells, or PBMCs.

The CDR3 consists of 16 residues. CDR1 SGHVS and CDR2 FQNEAQ come from the germline V gene. After removal of 1 base from V and 1 base from J, the junction contained 7 bases not matched to a gene. Original handling: Reference gene primer amplification yielded estimated nucleated cell counts. This table comes from immunoSEQ multiplex PCR, and its TCRdb copy is limited to in-frame clones, with some not included. V and J calls and clone size are as listed in that table; D and trimming were resolved from the DNA. The profile shows some 68,000 clones, about 79% of them singletons. The V and J genes are TRBV7-8 and TRBJ2-7; TRBD2 matches 7 bases. Sequences were obtained from peripheral blood. This receptor was identified in a man in his sixties or seventies with acute or convalescent COVID-19. The CDR3 is CASSLVGQGGSYEQYF. CDR3 nucleotides: TGTGCCAGCAGCTTAGTCGGTCAGGGAGGGTCCTACGAGCAGTACTTC. The full variable domain, completed using reference TRBV7-8 and TRBJ2-7, is GAGVSQSPRYKVAKRGQDVALRCDPISGHVSLFWYQQALGQGPEFLTYFQNEAQLDKSGLPSDRFFAERPEGSVSTLKIQRTQQEDSAVYLCASSLVGQGGSYEQYFGPGTRLTVT.